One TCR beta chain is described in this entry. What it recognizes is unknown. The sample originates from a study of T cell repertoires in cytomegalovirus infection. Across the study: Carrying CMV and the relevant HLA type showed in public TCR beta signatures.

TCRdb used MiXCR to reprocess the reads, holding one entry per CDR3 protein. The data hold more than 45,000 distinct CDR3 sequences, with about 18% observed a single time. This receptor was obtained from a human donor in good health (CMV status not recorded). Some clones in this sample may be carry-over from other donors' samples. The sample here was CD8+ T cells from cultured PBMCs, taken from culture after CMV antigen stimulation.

This CDR3 is CASSSFLPGQGFFGYTF. The CDR3 DNA follows: TGTGCCAGCAGCTCGTTTCTTCCGGGACAGGGTTTCTTCGGCTACACCTTC. This chain connects TRBV6-2 or TRBV6-3 to TRBJ1-2, with TRBD1 matching 9 bases. With V trimmed by 6 bases and J by 8 bases, 19 bases remained unmatched. CDR1 is MNHEY and CDR2 is SVGEGT in the germline V gene. CDR3 length equals 17 residues.